Each of the 6 T cell receptor beta chains below was sequenced from the same sample in a study of PD-1 blockade in classical Hodgkin lymphoma. Time point reported: cycle 4 day 1 (C4D1), after 6 weeks of nivolumab. There was relapse after autologous stem cell transplantation in every patient, and there was variation in brentuximab vedotin exposure. The assay was immunoSEQ multiplex PCR, and TCRdb's table has in-frame clones only and misses some. The data show 64,000 or so clones, more than 80% seen once. The starting material was peripheral blood mononuclear cells (PBMCs), obtained before the fourth cycle of nivolumab. The receptors come from a human donor with classical Hodgkin lymphoma.

This chain links TRBV7-9 with TRBJ2-3; D not resolved. The CDR3 runs to 12 residues. Trimming cost V 0 bases and J 4 bases, with 2 bases left between them. Per germline, CDR1 SEHNR and CDR2 FQNEAQ (reference sequence). The CDR3 reads CASSLAADTQYF. CDR3 DNA: TGTGCCAGCAGCTTAGCGGCAGATACGCAGTATTTT.

The rearrangement uses TRBV5-6 and TRBJ1-2; no reliable D call. Germline V lookup: CDR1 SGHDT, CDR2 YYEEEE. This CDR3 has 15 amino acids. Trimming took off 1 base at V and 1 base at J, with 11 bases between the two ends. The CDR3 region has the DNA TGTGCCAGCAGCTTGTCATCTGGGTATAACTATGGCTACACCTTC. It yields the protein CASSLSSGYNYGYTF.

There are a few counts of this clone. V usage is TRBV27 and J usage is TRBJ1-5; unclear D gene. V lost 2 bases to trimming and J lost 1 base, with 6 bases between them. CDR3 length: 14 amino acids. Germline V gene sequence: CDR1 MNHEY, CDR2 SMNVEV (reference sequence). The CDR3 protein is CASSLGRSNQPQHF. The CDR3 DNA reads as TGTGCCAGCAGTTTAGGTAGGAGCAATCAGCCCCAGCATTTT.

The chain uses TRBV28 and TRBJ1-2; possibly TRBD1 for D (5 bases). The length of the CDR3 is 13 residues. The V end was cut by 2 bases, the J end by 4 bases, with 8 bases between. The germline V gene encodes CDR1 MDHEN and CDR2 SYDVKM. CDR3 nucleotides: TGTGCCAGCAGTTTAGATGGGGGCTATGGCTACACCTTC. It translates to CASSLDGGYGYTF.

The table lists this clone with a count of one. The chain has TRBV19 and TRBJ2-1; no definite D call. The CDR3 is 14 residues long. The germline gives CDR1 LNHDA, CDR2 SQIVND (reference sequence). Trimming removed 5 bases at V and 4 bases at J, with 12 bases between. The CDR3 region has the DNA TGTGCCAGTAGTCGGGTGAGCGATTACAATGAGCAGTTCTTC. It encodes CASSRVSDYNEQFF.

V and J are TRBV5-6 and TRBJ2-7; TRBD1 or TRBD2 may be the D gene (5 bases each). V lost 1 base and J lost 2, with 13 bases in between. The CDR3 runs to 15 residues. The V gene's germline CDR1 is SGHDT and CDR2 YYEEEE. CDR3 nucleotide sequence: TGTGCCAGCAGCTTGATCTCCCGGGGCGCCTACGAGCAGTACTTC. As protein: CASSLISRGAYEQYF.